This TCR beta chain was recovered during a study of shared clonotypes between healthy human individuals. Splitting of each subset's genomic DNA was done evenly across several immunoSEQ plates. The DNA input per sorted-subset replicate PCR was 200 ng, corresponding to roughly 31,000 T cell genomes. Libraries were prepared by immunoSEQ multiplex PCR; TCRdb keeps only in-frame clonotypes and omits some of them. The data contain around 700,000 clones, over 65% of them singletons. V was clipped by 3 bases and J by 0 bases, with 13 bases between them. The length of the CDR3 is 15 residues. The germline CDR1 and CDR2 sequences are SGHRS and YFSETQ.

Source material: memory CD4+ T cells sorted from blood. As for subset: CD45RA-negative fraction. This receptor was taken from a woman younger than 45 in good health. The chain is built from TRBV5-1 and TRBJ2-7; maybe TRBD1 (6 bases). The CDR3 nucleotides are TGCGCCAGCAGCTCCGGGACACCCAACTCCTACGAGCAGTACTTC. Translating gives CASSSGTPNSYEQYF.